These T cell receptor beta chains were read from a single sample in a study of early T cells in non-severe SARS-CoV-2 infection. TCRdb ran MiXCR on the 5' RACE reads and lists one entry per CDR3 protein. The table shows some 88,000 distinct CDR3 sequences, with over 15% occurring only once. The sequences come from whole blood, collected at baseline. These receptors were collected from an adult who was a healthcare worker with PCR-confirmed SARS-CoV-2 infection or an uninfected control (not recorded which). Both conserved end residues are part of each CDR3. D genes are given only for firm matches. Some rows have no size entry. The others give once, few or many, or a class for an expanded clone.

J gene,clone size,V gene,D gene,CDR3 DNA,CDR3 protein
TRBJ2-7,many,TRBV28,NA,TGTGCCAGCAGTCCCTCCCGGACTAACTACGAGCAGTACTTC,CASSPSRTNYEQYF
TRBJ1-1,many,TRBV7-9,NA,TGTGCCAGCAGCTCCCAGGCGAACACTGAAGCTTTCTTT,CASSSQANTEAFF
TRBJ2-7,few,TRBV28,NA,TGTGCCAGCAGTTTAGTTGGTAGCAGCACCTACGAGCAGTACTTC,CASSLVGSSTYEQYF
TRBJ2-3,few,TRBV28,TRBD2,TGTGCCAGCAGTCCCCCGGCTAGCGGGAGAGTGTCAGATACGCAGTATTTT,CASSPPASGRVSDTQYF
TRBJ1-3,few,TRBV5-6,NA,TGTGCCAGCAGCTCTGTGGGGGAATCTGAAAACACCATATATTTT,CASSSVGESENTIYF
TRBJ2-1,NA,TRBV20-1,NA,TGCAGTGCCCGAGGGGAAGGGCGTGAGCAGTTCTTC,CSARGEGREQFF
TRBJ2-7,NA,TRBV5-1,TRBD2,TGCGCCAGCAGTCGCGGACTAGCTGGGGCCTACGAGCAGTACTTC,CASSRGLAGAYEQYF
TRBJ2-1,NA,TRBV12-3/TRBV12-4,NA,TGTGCCAGCAGCCGACTAGATGATGAGCAGTTCTTC,CASSRLDDEQFF
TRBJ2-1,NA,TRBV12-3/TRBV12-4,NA,TGTGCCAGCAGTTTCGAGTTACTCCACAATGAGCAGTTCTTC,CASSFELLHNEQFF
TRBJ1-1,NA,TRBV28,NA,TGTGCCAGCAGCCAAGCCCCCGGGACAAACCGGAACACTGAAGCTTTCTTT,CASSQAPGTNRNTEAFF
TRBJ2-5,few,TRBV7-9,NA,TGTGCCAGCAGCTTGTATAGGGCTACCCAAGAGACCCAGTACTTC,CASSLYRATQETQYF
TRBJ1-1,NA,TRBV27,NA,TGTGCCAGCAGTTTAGAGGCCAGACGAACTGAAGCTTTCTTT,CASSLEARRTEAFF
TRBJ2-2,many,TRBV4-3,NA,TGCGCCAGCAGCCAAGATCATGGGGAGCTGTTTTTT,CASSQDHGELFF
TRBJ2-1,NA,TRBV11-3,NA,TGTGCCAGCGGTGACGGACACAATGAGCAGTTCTTC,CASGDGHNEQFF
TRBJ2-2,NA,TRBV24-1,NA,TGTGCCACCAGTGATTCGTGGCCTCACACCGGGGAGCTGTTTTTT,CATSDSWPHTGELFF
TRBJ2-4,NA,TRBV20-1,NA,TGCAGTGCTAGAGACGTCGGAAACATTCAGTACTTC,CSARDVGNIQYF
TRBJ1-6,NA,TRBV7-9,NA,TGTGCCAGCAGCTTCACAGAGGTGGATTCACCCCTCCACTTT,CASSFTEVDSPLHF
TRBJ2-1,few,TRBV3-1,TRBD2,TGTGCCAGCAGCTCTAGCGGGAGTATCGACAATGAGCAGTTCTTC,CASSSSGSIDNEQFF
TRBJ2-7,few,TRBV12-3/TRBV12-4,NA,TGTGCCAGCAGTCCACGCCCACCCCACGAGCAGTACTTC,CASSPRPPHEQYF
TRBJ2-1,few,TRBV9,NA,TGTGCCAGCAGCCCGTCCCCTCTTGGTGAGCAGTTCTTC,CASSPSPLGEQFF
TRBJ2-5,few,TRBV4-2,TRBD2,TGTGCCAGCAGCCAACTTCTAGCGGGAGGCTCAGAGACCCAGTACTTC,CASSQLLAGGSETQYF
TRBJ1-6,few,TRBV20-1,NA,TGCAGTGCTAGCCGAAATTCACCCCTCCACTTT,CSASRNSPLHF
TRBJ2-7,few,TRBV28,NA,TGTGCCAGCAGTTTTTCTGGAGAGTCCTACGAGCAGTACTTC,CASSFSGESYEQYF
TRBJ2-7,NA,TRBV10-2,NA,TGCGCCAGCAGTGTACGTTTGCAGGCTGCAGAGCAGTACTTC,CASSVRLQAAEQYF
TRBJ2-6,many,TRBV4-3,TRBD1,TGCGCCAGCAGCCAAACCCTCCCGGGACAGGGGGCGCCTGGGGCCAACGTCCTGACTTTC,CASSQTLPGQGAPGANVLTF
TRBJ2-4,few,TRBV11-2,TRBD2,TGTGCCAGCAGCTTAGGACCGGGACTAGCGACAAAAAACATTCAGTACTTC,CASSLGPGLATKNIQYF